This is a list of T cell receptor beta chains from one sample in a study of T cell responses to AZD1222 COVID-19 vaccine. Assay used: immunoSEQ multiplex PCR; TCRdb lists only in-frame clones, some missing. The table shows about 100,000 clones, with 88% occurring only once. The material was peripheral blood, obtained on day 0 of AZD1222 vaccination. The receptors were sampled from an adult in good health. CDR3s include the opening cysteine and the closing phenylalanine or tryptophan. The order of the fields is clone size, CDR3 length, J gene, D gene, V gene, CDR3 protein, CDR3 DNA. A D gene is named only where the DNA matches it firmly. Size is omitted from some rows. Given values are once, few, many or a class for expanded clones.

clone_size: once
cdr3_length: 14
j_call: TRBJ1-4
d_call: TRBD1
v_call: TRBV2
cdr3_aa: CASSGGRGHEKLFF
cdr3_nt: TGTGCCAGCAGTGGGGGTAGGGGGCATGAAAAACTGTTTTTT

clone_size: -
cdr3_length: 16
j_call: TRBJ2-5
d_call: -
v_call: TRBV7-8
cdr3_aa: CASSHSGTAIQETQYF
cdr3_nt: TGTGCCAGCAGCCATTCCGGGACTGCGATCCAAGAGACCCAGTACTTC

clone_size: -
cdr3_length: 16
j_call: TRBJ2-1
d_call: -
v_call: TRBV7-8
cdr3_aa: CASSPQVLGYYNEQFF
cdr3_nt: TGTGCCAGCAGCCCTCAAGTCTTAGGATACTACAATGAGCAGTTCTTC

clone_size: -
cdr3_length: 13
j_call: TRBJ1-1
d_call: -
v_call: TRBV12-3/TRBV12-4
cdr3_aa: CASSLQGNTEAFF
cdr3_nt: TGTGCCAGCAGCTTACAGGGGAACACTGAAGCTTTCTTT

clone_size: few
cdr3_length: 11
j_call: TRBJ1-1
d_call: TRBD1
v_call: TRBV20-1
cdr3_aa: CSARPGGEAFF
cdr3_nt: TGCAGTGCGAGACCAGGGGGTGAAGCTTTCTTT

clone_size: -
cdr3_length: 14
j_call: TRBJ1-3
d_call: -
v_call: TRBV24-1
cdr3_aa: CATSDGGQGNTIYF
cdr3_nt: TGTGCCACCAGCGACGGGGGGCAGGGAAACACCATATATTTT

clone_size: -
cdr3_length: 14
j_call: TRBJ1-1
d_call: -
v_call: TRBV19
cdr3_aa: CASSFSQMNTEAFF
cdr3_nt: TGTGCCAGTAGTTTTAGTCAGATGAACACTGAAGCTTTCTTT

clone_size: -
cdr3_length: 13
j_call: TRBJ1-5
d_call: -
v_call: TRBV2
cdr3_aa: CASGTRGVQPQHF
cdr3_nt: TGTGCCAGCGGTACGAGGGGAGTACAGCCCCAGCATTTT

clone_size: -
cdr3_length: 16
j_call: TRBJ2-3
d_call: TRBD2
v_call: TRBV5-5
cdr3_aa: CASSLALAGGRDTQYF
cdr3_nt: TGTGCCAGCAGCTTGGCACTAGCGGGAGGGCGAGATACGCAGTATTTT

clone_size: -
cdr3_length: 15
j_call: TRBJ2-1
d_call: TRBD1
v_call: TRBV27
cdr3_aa: CASSPYRGSYNEQFF
cdr3_nt: TGTGCCAGCAGCCCATACAGGGGATCTTACAATGAGCAGTTCTTC

clone_size: -
cdr3_length: 13
j_call: TRBJ1-4
d_call: -
v_call: TRBV15
cdr3_aa: CATSRGDNEKLFF
cdr3_nt: TGTGCCACCAGCAGAGGCGACAATGAAAAACTGTTTTTT

clone_size: -
cdr3_length: 11
j_call: TRBJ1-2
d_call: -
v_call: TRBV10-3
cdr3_aa: CAISGSARYTF
cdr3_nt: TGTGCCATCAGTGGCTCGGCTCGCTACACCTTC

clone_size: -
cdr3_length: 11
j_call: TRBJ2-7
d_call: -
v_call: TRBV5-6
cdr3_aa: CASSLTGEQYF
cdr3_nt: TGTGCCAGCAGCTTGACAGGCGAGCAGTACTTC

clone_size: -
cdr3_length: 11
j_call: TRBJ2-7
d_call: -
v_call: TRBV20-1
cdr3_aa: CSATEDLNQYF
cdr3_nt: TGCAGTGCCACGGAGGATTTAAATCAGTACTTC

clone_size: -
cdr3_length: 14
j_call: TRBJ2-1
d_call: -
v_call: TRBV4-3
cdr3_aa: CASSQDGQDVEQFF
cdr3_nt: TGCGCCAGCAGCCAAGATGGCCAGGACGTTGAGCAGTTCTTC

clone_size: -
cdr3_length: 16
j_call: TRBJ2-1
d_call: -
v_call: TRBV11-3
cdr3_aa: CASSSSRDWGTNEQFF
cdr3_nt: TGTGCCAGCAGCTCATCCCGGGACTGGGGGACCAATGAGCAGTTCTTC

clone_size: once
cdr3_length: 15
j_call: TRBJ1-2
d_call: -
v_call: TRBV19
cdr3_aa: CASTKSVDLNYGYTF
cdr3_nt: TGTGCCAGTACCAAATCGGTGGATCTGAACTATGGCTACACCTTC

clone_size: -
cdr3_length: 16
j_call: TRBJ1-1
d_call: -
v_call: TRBV29-1
cdr3_aa: CSVEGTVRSPKTEAFF
cdr3_nt: TGCAGCGTTGAAGGGACGGTGAGGTCTCCTAAGACTGAAGCTTTCTTT

clone_size: -
cdr3_length: 13
j_call: TRBJ1-1
d_call: -
v_call: TRBV27
cdr3_aa: CASTLWPGAEAFF
cdr3_nt: TGTGCCAGCACCCTCTGGCCGGGCGCTGAAGCTTTCTTT

clone_size: -
cdr3_length: 16
j_call: TRBJ1-6
d_call: -
v_call: TRBV6-6
cdr3_aa: CASSSGQTFYNSPLHF
cdr3_nt: TGTGCCAGCAGTTCTGGACAGACATTCTATAATTCACCCCTCCACTTT

clone_size: -
cdr3_length: 14
j_call: TRBJ2-5
d_call: TRBD1
v_call: TRBV6-5
cdr3_aa: CASSGTGGEETQYF
cdr3_nt: TGTGCCAGCTCCGGGACAGGGGGCGAGGAGACCCAGTACTTC

clone_size: -
cdr3_length: 14
j_call: TRBJ1-1
d_call: -
v_call: TRBV27
cdr3_aa: CASSPRGANTEAFF
cdr3_nt: TGTGCCAGCAGTCCAAGGGGGGCGAATACTGAAGCTTTCTTT

clone_size: -
cdr3_length: 13
j_call: TRBJ1-5
d_call: -
v_call: TRBV9
cdr3_aa: CASSALPNQPQHF
cdr3_nt: TGTGCCAGCAGCGCCTTACCCAATCAGCCCCAGCATTTT

clone_size: -
cdr3_length: 16
j_call: TRBJ2-1
d_call: TRBD1
v_call: TRBV7-9
cdr3_aa: CASSLAYGTGGSEQFF
cdr3_nt: TGTGCCAGCAGCTTAGCGTATGGGACAGGGGGCTCGGAGCAGTTCTTC

clone_size: -
cdr3_length: 11
j_call: TRBJ2-7
d_call: -
v_call: TRBV20-1
cdr3_aa: CSASAGIEQYF
cdr3_nt: TGCAGTGCTAGTGCAGGGATCGAGCAGTACTTC

clone_size: -
cdr3_length: 15
j_call: TRBJ1-2
d_call: -
v_call: TRBV18
cdr3_aa: CASSPRGARDYGYTF
cdr3_nt: TGTGCCAGCTCACCACGAGGGGCGCGGGACTATGGCTACACCTTC

clone_size: -
cdr3_length: 13
j_call: TRBJ1-2
d_call: -
v_call: TRBV5-8
cdr3_aa: CASSLGPPYGYTF
cdr3_nt: TGTGCCAGCAGCTTGGGACCCCCCTATGGCTACACCTTC

clone_size: -
cdr3_length: 13
j_call: TRBJ2-1
d_call: -
v_call: TRBV24-1
cdr3_aa: CATSDGSYNEQFF
cdr3_nt: TGTGCCACCAGTGACGGGTCCTACAATGAGCAGTTCTTC

clone_size: -
cdr3_length: 14
j_call: TRBJ1-1
d_call: -
v_call: TRBV4-1
cdr3_aa: CASSHAGQNTEAFF
cdr3_nt: TGCGCCAGCAGCCACGCGGGACAAAACACTGAAGCTTTCTTT

clone_size: few
cdr3_length: 15
j_call: TRBJ2-7
d_call: -
v_call: TRBV6-2/TRBV6-3
cdr3_aa: CASSYPQGSSYEQYF
cdr3_nt: TGTGCCAGCAGTTACCCCCAGGGTAGCTCCTACGAGCAGTACTTC

clone_size: -
cdr3_length: 14
j_call: TRBJ1-2
d_call: TRBD1
v_call: TRBV5-4
cdr3_aa: CASSFTGTGGGYTF
cdr3_nt: TGTGCCAGCAGCTTCACCGGGACAGGGGGTGGCTACACCTTC